The 25 T cell receptor beta chains given below trace back to one sample, sequenced in a study of T cells in Graves' hyperthyroidism and ophthalmopathy. RNA transcripts yielded amplified TCR beta CDR3 regions. The study used the HTBI primer set for a first-round RT-PCR of the TCR CDR3. TCRdb re-derived calls from the multiplex PCR reads in MiXCR, one entry per CDR3 protein. This sample has about 380,000 distinct CDR3 sequences, with around 15% found just once. The sequenced sample was blood. The origin of the receptors is a woman younger than 45 with Graves' ophthalmopathy.

Ten or more counts support this clonotype. This chain connects TRBV6-5 to TRBJ2-1, with TRBD1 matching 8 bases. The junction had 5 bases not matched to a gene; V was cut back by 0 bases and J by 4 bases. Germline V gives CDR1 MNHEY, CDR2 SVGAGI. CDR3 length: 16 residues. The CDR3 DNA reads TGTGCCAGCAGTTACTCCTCAGGGGGCTCGTACAATGAGCAGTTCTTC. Protein: CASSYSSGGSYNEQFF.

This clonotype was observed many times. The chain is built from TRBV11-3 and TRBJ2-5, with D perhaps matching TRBD2 (5 bases). There are 15 residues in the CDR3. V lost 2 bases, J lost 3 bases, and 13 bases lay in between. Germline V gene lookup returns CDR1 SGHNT and CDR2 YENEEA. CDR3 residues: CASSLPVPGKETQYF. In DNA form, the CDR3 reads TGTGCCAGCAGCTTACCTGTCCCGGGGAAAGAGACCCAGTACTTC. Full variable domain (outside the CDR3, taken from reference TRBV11-3 and TRBJ2-5): EAGVVQSPRYKIIEKKQPVAFWCNPISGHNTLYWYLQNLGQGPELLIRYENEEAVDDSQLPKDRFSAERLKGVDSTLKIQPAELGDSAVYLCASSLPVPGKETQYFGPGTRLLVL.

This clonotype showed up many times. This chain joins TRBV28 and TRBJ1-2; D not certain. V dropped 3 bases and J dropped 3 bases, with 17 bases sitting between them. Germline V gives CDR1 MDHEN, CDR2 SYDVKM. CDR3 length equals 16 residues. The CDR3 nucleotides are TGTGCCAGCAGTTTTCCCGAAGGAAATAATGACTATGGCTACACCTTC. This translates into CASSFPEGNNDYGYTF.

Turning to this clonotype: A much larger clone lies one base from this, so it may be a read error. This chain connects TRBV11-2 to TRBJ2-1; TRBD1 aligns across 9 bases. V lost 1 base, J lost 10 bases, and 5 bases stayed unmatched. This CDR3 spans 14 amino acids. Germline V gene lookup returns CDR1 SGHAT and CDR2 FQNNGV. CDR3 protein: CASSLVQGAIEQFF. CDR3 bases: TGTGCCAGCAGCTTAGTACAGGGGGCGATCGAGCAGTTCTTC. The variable domain in full, with the rest retrieved from reference TRBV11-2 and TRBJ2-1, is EAGVAQSPRYKIIEKRQSVAFWCNPISGHATLYWYQQILGQGPKLLIQFQNNGVVDDSQLPKDRFSAERLKGVDSTLKIQPAKLEDSAVYLCASSLVQGAIEQFFGPGTRLTVL.

This clonotype was observed a few times. The chain links TRBV7-2 to TRBJ1-5; D not resolved. V was shortened by 1 base and J by 3 bases, with 4 bases between the two germline ends. The length of the CDR3 is 13 residues. The germline gives CDR1 SGHTA, CDR2 FQGNSA. CDR3 nucleotide sequence: TGTGCCAGCAGCTTAGAAAACAATCAGCCCCAGCATTTT. Amino acid sequence: CASSLENNQPQHF.

This clonotype has a count of ten or more. This chain connects TRBV11-2 to TRBJ2-1, with 13 nucleotides matching TRBD2. The CDR3 runs to 16 residues. The J segment lost 9 bases and the V segment lost 5 bases, leaving 10 bases of the junction unmatched. Germline V gives CDR1 SGHAT, CDR2 FQNNGV. DNA for the CDR3: TGTGCCAGCAGCCAGGGACTAGCGGGGACCTCCGTTGAGCAGTTCTTC. Translated: CASSQGLAGTSVEQFF. The variable domain in full, completed from reference TRBV11-2 and TRBJ2-1, reads EAGVAQSPRYKIIEKRQSVAFWCNPISGHATLYWYQQILGQGPKLLIQFQNNGVVDDSQLPKDRFSAERLKGVDSTLKIQPAKLEDSAVYLCASSQGLAGTSVEQFFGPGTRLTVL.

The chain combines TRBV5-6 with TRBJ1-6; TRBD1 agrees at 10 bases. CDR1 is SGHDT and CDR2 is YYEEEE in the germline V gene. V gave up 4 bases and J gave up 10 bases; unmatched junction bases: 11. The CDR3 extends over 16 amino acids. In DNA form, the CDR3 reads TGTGCCAGCAGCGTCCGACAGGGGGCGAAAACCTCACCCCTCCACTTT. Translation: CASSVRQGAKTSPLHF.

This clonotype was seen ten or more times. This sequence joins TRBV7-9 and TRBJ2-7, with TRBD1 matching 8 bases. Germline CDR1 SEHNR, CDR2 FQNEAQ (reference sequence). V was clipped by 6 bases and J by 0 bases; unmatched bases: 13. This CDR3 has 17 amino acids. CDR3 in amino acids: CASRPDRGFISSYEQYF. CDR3 sequence (DNA): TGTGCCAGCAGACCTGACAGGGGCTTTATTAGCTCCTACGAGCAGTACTTC.

Only one count was recorded for this clonotype. A clone one base away is much larger, so this may be a read error. This chain's CDR3 is CASSQGGTGDEKLFF. DNA for the CDR3: TGTGCCAGCTCTCAGGGCGGGACAGGGGACGAAAAACTGTTTTTT. The chain employs TRBV28 and TRBJ1-4; 10 bases fit TRBD1. Per the germline V gene, CDR1 is MDHEN and CDR2 is SYDVKM. The J segment lost 8 bases and the V segment lost 8 bases, leaving 11 bases of the junction unmatched. This CDR3 comprises 15 residues.

This clonotype showed up just a few times. The chain employs TRBV5-5 and TRBJ1-4, with D unclear. The CDR3 runs 15 residues. Trimming shortened V by 0 bases and J by 3 bases, and 9 bases separated the two germline ends. Looked up from germline, CDR1 is SGHKS and CDR2 is YYEKEE (reference sequence). The CDR3 region has the DNA TGTGCCAGCAGCTTGGCTACGGCAGCTAATGAAAAACTGTTTTTT. Protein: CASSLATAANEKLFF.

The sample holds many counts of this clonotype. The rearrangement uses TRBV7-9 and TRBJ2-7; D is perhaps TRBD1 (6 bases). From germline, CDR1 is SEHNR and CDR2 FQNEAQ (reference sequence). Between the trimmed V and J ends, which lost 5 bases and 2 bases, there was a span of 10 bases. The CDR3 is 13 residues long. CDR3 region: CASSPRDTYEQYF. CDR3 nucleotides: TGTGCCAGCAGCCCAAGGGACACCTACGAGCAGTACTTC.

This clonotype appeared a few times. This chain connects TRBV28 to TRBJ2-4; 13 bases agree with TRBD2. The CDR3 contains 17 residues. J lost 0 bases, V lost 5 bases, and 4 bases had no gene match. The V gene's germline CDR1 is MDHEN and CDR2 SYDVKM. CDR3 in amino acids: CASSRLAGGLAKNIQYF. DNA for the CDR3: TGTGCCAGCAGTCGACTAGCGGGGGGCTTAGCCAAAAACATTCAGTACTTC.

The sample holds many counts of this clonotype. The chain joins TRBV13 to TRBJ2-1; no definite D call. Trimming left V 5 bases short and J 5 bases short, with 10 bases between. Germline CDR1 reads PRHDT; CDR2 reads FYEKMQ (reference sequence). The CDR3 loop spans 13 amino acids. The CDR3 loop is CASSRGIDNEQFF. The CDR3 nucleotides read TGTGCCAGCAGCAGAGGCATCGACAATGAGCAGTTCTTC.

This clonotype was found a few times. This chain uses TRBV9 with TRBJ2-1, with a weak D call TRBD1 (6 bases). The V and J ends lost 6 bases and 0 bases respectively, with 22 bases between them. Germline CDR1 is SGDLS and CDR2 is YYNGEE. The length of the CDR3 is 18 residues. Here the CDR3 DNA reads TGTGCCAGCACCGCAAGAGATGGGACAAAAGGCTCCTACAATGAGCAGTTCTTC. It codes for CASTARDGTKGSYNEQFF.

This clonotype has at least ten counts. The CDR3 protein is CATSRYERKETQYF. The CDR3 bases are TGTGCCACCTCAAGGTACGAGAGGAAAGAGACCCAGTACTTC. The chain employs TRBV3-1 and TRBJ2-5; D is uncertain. Germline loops: CDR1 LGHDT, CDR2 YNNKEL (reference sequence). There are 14 residues in the CDR3. The germline V and J ends were trimmed by 10 bases and 3 bases, with 18 bases remaining between them.

This clonotype was seen repeatedly, ten times or more. The rearrangement links TRBV27 to TRBJ2-5; 8 positions match TRBD2. The trim removed 3 bases at V and 3 bases at J, leaving 6 bases unmatched. The V gene's germline CDR1 is MNHEY and CDR2 SMNVEV (reference sequence). This CDR3 region has 15 residues. The CDR3 DNA reads as TGTGCCAGCAGTTTCCAGCGGGGGCCGAAAGAGACCCAGTACTTC. Protein product: CASSFQRGPKETQYF.

This clonotype was seen repeatedly, ten times or more. CDR3 nucleotides: TGCAGTGAGAGTAACACACTGAACACTGAAGCTTTCTTT. Translating it yields CSESNTLNTEAFF. The chain recombines TRBV20-1 with TRBJ1-1; D not resolved. Germline-derived CDR1 and CDR2 are DFQATT and SNEGSKA (reference sequence). Trimming removed 7 bases at V and 0 bases at J, with 12 bases between. The CDR3 consists of 13 residues.

The chain links TRBV13 to TRBJ2-5; D possibly corresponds to TRBD2 (5 bases). Germline-derived CDR1 and CDR2 are PRHDT and FYEKMQ (reference sequence). The CDR3 loop spans 17 amino acids. Trimming left V 4 bases short and J 5 bases short, with 23 bases between. The CDR3, as DNA: TGTGCCAGCAGCTCCCGAGGGCGAGCTTCGGTTTCCGAGACCCAGTACTTC. Protein: CASSSRGRASVSETQYF.

This clonotype was recorded at least ten times. The chain couples TRBV6-5 to TRBJ1-2, with 8 positions matching TRBD1. The CDR3 is 15 residues long. CDR1 is MNHEY, CDR2 SVGAGI, per germline. V was clipped by 2 bases and J by 8 bases; unmatched bases: 10. The CDR3 loop reads CASSYVTGGPWGYTF. The CDR3 DNA reads TGTGCCAGCAGTTACGTAACAGGGGGACCCTGGGGCTACACCTTC.

This clonotype was found many times. This sequence joins TRBV7-8 and TRBJ2-3, with D perhaps given as TRBD1 or TRBD2 (6 bases each). Between the trimmed V and J ends, which lost 5 bases and 5 bases, there was a span of 17 bases. The germline CDR1 and CDR2 sequences are SGHVS and FQNEAQ. CDR3 length: 15 residues. CDR3 nucleotide sequence: TGTGCCAGCAGCAAAGATGGGGGGCCGGTAGATACGCAGTATTTT. Amino acid sequence: CASSKDGGPVDTQYF.

This clonotype has a count of ten or more. This chain uses TRBV4-1 with TRBJ2-1, with D maybe TRBD1 (6 bases). Looked up from germline, CDR1 is MGHRA and CDR2 is YSYEKL. The CDR3 runs 16 residues. Trimming cost V 4 bases and J 0 bases, with 13 bases left between them. The DNA for the CDR3 is TGCGCCAGCAGCCTCCCCGAGGACAGCTCCTACAATGAGCAGTTCTTC. Its translation: CASSLPEDSSYNEQFF.

There are many counts of this clonotype. V gene TRBV7-8 combines with J gene TRBJ1-1, with D unclear. Trimming cost V 1 base and J 5 bases, with 14 bases left between them. CDR3 length: 15 residues. Germline assignment: CDR1 SGHVS and CDR2 FQNEAQ. The DNA of the CDR3 is TGTGCCAGCAGCTTAGGACGAGCGGCGGTGACTGAAGCTTTCTTT. Translation: CASSLGRAAVTEAFF. The entire variable domain, with the rest obtained from reference TRBV7-8 and TRBJ1-1, is as follows: GAGVSQSPRYKVAKRGQDVALRCDPISGHVSLFWYQQALGQGPEFLTYFQNEAQLDKSGLPSDRFFAERPEGSVSTLKIQRTQQEDSAVYLCASSLGRAAVTEAFFGQGTRLTVV.

This clonotype was counted at least ten times. The chain employs TRBV24-1 and TRBJ2-5, with 7 positions matching TRBD2. The junction had 11 bases not matched to a gene; V was cut back by 3 bases and J by 5 bases. Germline CDR1 reads KGHDR; CDR2 reads SFDVKD. CDR3 length equals 16 residues. CDR3 sequence (DNA): TGTGCCACCAGTGATCCCGTCGCGGGGGAGGGGGAGACCCAGTACTTC. Translating gives CATSDPVAGEGETQYF.

This clonotype showed up many times. A single base separates this from a much larger clone, so it may be a read error. J is TRBJ1-5 and V is TRBV3-1, with TRBD1 matching 8 bases. The germline gives CDR1 LGHDT, CDR2 YNNKEL (reference sequence). The CDR3 has 15 residues. The CDR3 DNA sequence: TGTTCCAGCAGCCCGGGGACAGGTGGCAATCAGCCCCAGCATTTT. Protein sequence: CSSSPGTGGNQPQHF.

The sample holds many counts of this clonotype. The chain uses TRBV2 and TRBJ2-3; the D is unclear. The germline V gene has CDR1 SNHLY and CDR2 FYNNEI. Trimming pared 8 bases from V and 2 bases from J, leaving 11 bases between. The CDR3 consists of 13 residues. DNA of the CDR3: TGTGCCAGCTGGAAGCGAACCACAGATACGCAGTATTTT. As protein: CASWKRTTDTQYF.